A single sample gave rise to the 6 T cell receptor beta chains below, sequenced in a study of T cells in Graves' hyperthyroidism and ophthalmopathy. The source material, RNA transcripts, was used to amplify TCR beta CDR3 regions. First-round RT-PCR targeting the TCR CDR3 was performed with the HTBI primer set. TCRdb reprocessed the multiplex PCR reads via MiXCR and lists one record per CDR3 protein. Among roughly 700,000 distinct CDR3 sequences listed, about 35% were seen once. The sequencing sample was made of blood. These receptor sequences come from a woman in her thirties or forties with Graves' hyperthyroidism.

The CDR3: CASIQTGREPLNTEAFF. CDR3 nucleotides: TGTGCCAGCATCCAGACAGGGAGGGAACCTTTGAACACTGAAGCTTTCTTT. This chain connects TRBV12-3 or TRBV12-4 to TRBJ1-1; TRBD1 matches 7 bases. V lost 7 bases to trimming and J lost 0 bases; unmatched junction nucleotides: 14. The CDR3 sequence is 17 residues long.

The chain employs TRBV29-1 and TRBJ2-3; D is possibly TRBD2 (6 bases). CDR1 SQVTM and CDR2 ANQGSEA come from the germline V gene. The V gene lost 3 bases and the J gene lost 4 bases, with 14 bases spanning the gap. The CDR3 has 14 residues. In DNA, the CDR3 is TGCAGCGTTGATCCAGCGGGTGGTCCAGATACGCAGTATTTT. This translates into CSVDPAGGPDTQYF.

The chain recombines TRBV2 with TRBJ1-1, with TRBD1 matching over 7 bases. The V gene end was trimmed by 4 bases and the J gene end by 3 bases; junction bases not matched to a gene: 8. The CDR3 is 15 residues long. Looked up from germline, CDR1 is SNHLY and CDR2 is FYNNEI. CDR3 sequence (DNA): TGTGCCAGCAGTGCCCAGGGGGGGGGGGACACTGAAGCTTTCTTT. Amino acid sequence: CASSAQGGGDTEAFF.

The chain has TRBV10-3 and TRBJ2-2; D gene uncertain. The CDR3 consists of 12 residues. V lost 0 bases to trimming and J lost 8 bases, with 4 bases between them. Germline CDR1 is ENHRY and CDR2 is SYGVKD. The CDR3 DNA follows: TGTGCCATCAGTGAGTCGGCTGGGGAGCTGTTTTTT. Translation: CAISESAGELFF.

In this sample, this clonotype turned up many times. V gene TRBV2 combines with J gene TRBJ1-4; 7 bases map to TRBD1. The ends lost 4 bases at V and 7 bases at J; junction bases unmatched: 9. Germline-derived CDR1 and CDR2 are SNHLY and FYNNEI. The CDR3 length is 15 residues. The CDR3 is CASSAGQRSGEKLFF. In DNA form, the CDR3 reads TGTGCCAGCAGTGCGGGACAGCGGTCGGGTGAAAAACTGTTTTTT.

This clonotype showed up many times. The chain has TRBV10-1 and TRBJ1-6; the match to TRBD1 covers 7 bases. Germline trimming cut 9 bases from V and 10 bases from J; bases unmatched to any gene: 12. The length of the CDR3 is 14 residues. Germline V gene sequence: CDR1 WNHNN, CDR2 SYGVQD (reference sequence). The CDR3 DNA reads TGCGCCAGACGGACAGGCCAATTCAGGTCACCCCTCCACTTT. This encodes CARRTGQFRSPLHF.